Below are 12 T cell receptor beta chains sequenced from a single sample in a study of blood T cell repertoires in COVID-19. Profiled with immunoSEQ multiplex PCR; TCRdb holds only in-frame clones, not every one. The sample has 160,000 or so clones; roughly 90% are singletons. What was sequenced was peripheral blood. These receptors all stem from a man between 18 and 29 years old with acute or convalescent COVID-19.

The chain joins TRBV27 to TRBJ1-5; D is undetermined. The CDR3 contains 13 residues. Germline CDR1 is MNHEY and CDR2 is SMNVEV (reference sequence). Trimming stripped 4 bases from V and 2 bases from J, with 6 bases between. CDR3 loop: CASSYGGNQPQHF. Here the CDR3 DNA reads TGTGCCAGCAGTTACGGTGGCAATCAGCCCCAGCATTTT.

This clone has only one observation. This chain connects TRBV9 to TRBJ1-2; no clear D gene. V shed 4 bases and J shed 7 bases, with 32 bases lying between them. Germline CDR1 and CDR2: SGDLS and YYNGEE. This CDR3 has 19 residues. The CDR3 nucleotides are TGTGCCAGCAGCCCACATATCCCCGGAGGAGACTACCCACTCTCTGGCTACACCTTC. Its translation: CASSPHIPGGDYPLSGYTF. The entire variable domain, with the rest obtained from reference TRBV9 and TRBJ1-2, is as follows: DSGVTQTPKHLITATGQRVTLRCSPRSGDLSVYWYQQSLDQGLQFLIQYYNGEERAKGNILERFSAQQFPDLHSELNLSSLELGDSALYFCASSPHIPGGDYPLSGYTFGSGTRLTVV.

Of note for this clone: In the same sample, other DNA sequences code for this CDR3. The rearrangement links TRBV19 to TRBJ1-5, with TRBD1 identical over 10 bases. The trim removed 9 bases at V and 2 bases at J, leaving 1 base unmatched. The germline V gene has CDR1 LNHDA and CDR2 SQIVND (reference sequence). The CDR3 totals 13 residues. The CDR3 sequence is CASGTGGNQPQHF. For the CDR3, the DNA is TGTGCCAGCGGGACAGGGGGCAATCAGCCCCAGCATTTT.

The chain employs TRBV11-2 and TRBJ1-1; no reliable D call. V was cut by 4 bases and J by 4 bases, with 7 bases left in between. CDR1 is SGHAT, CDR2 FQNNGV, per germline. The CDR3 sequence is 12 residues long. CDR3 region: CASSSHSTEAFF. CDR3 DNA: TGTGCCAGCAGCTCCCACTCCACTGAAGCTTTCTTT.

This chain links TRBV11-2 with TRBJ1-1; TRBD1 might be the D (5 bases). Trimming shortened V by 5 bases and J by 0 bases, and 13 bases separated the two germline ends. Germline CDR1 SGHAT, CDR2 FQNNGV. The CDR3 runs to 15 residues. The CDR3 here is CASSPLEGMNTEAFF. As DNA, the CDR3 is TGTGCCAGCAGCCCGCTGGAGGGGATGAACACTGAAGCTTTCTTT.

This clone was detected only once. DNA for the CDR3: TGCAGCGGAGAATACACTGAAGCTTTCTTT. It is translated as CSGEYTEAFF. The chain combines TRBV29-1 with TRBJ1-1; D unclear. The CDR3 sequence is 10 residues long. Germline CDR1 SQVTM, CDR2 ANQGSEA. V lost 7 bases to trimming and J lost 3 bases, with 6 bases between them.

About this clone itself: Within the sample, other DNA sequences also encode this same CDR3. This chain uses TRBV19 with TRBJ1-5, with D tentatively TRBD1 (5 bases). V lost 6 bases and J 4 bases, leaving 7 bases between the germline ends. Germline assignment: CDR1 LNHDA and CDR2 SQIVND (reference sequence). The CDR3 covers 12 residues. CDR3 nucleotide sequence: TGTGCCAGTAGGGGGGGGAATCAGCCCCAGCATTTT. Translating gives CASRGGNQPQHF. Drawing the rest from reference TRBV19 and TRBJ1-5, the complete variable domain is DGGITQSPKYLFRKEGQNVTLSCEQNLNHDAMYWYRQDPGQGLRLIYYSQIVNDFQKGDIAEGYSVSREKKESFPLTVTSAQKNPTAFYLCASRGGNQPQHFGDGTRLSIL.

V and J are TRBV18 and TRBJ2-7; 9 bases fit TRBD1. The CDR3 runs to 16 residues. The V and J ends lost 2 bases and 6 bases, in that order; junction bases with no gene match: 11. CDR1 is KGHSH and CDR2 is LQKENI in the germline V gene. The CDR3 loop is CASSPFSGTGSSEQYF. For the CDR3, the DNA is TGTGCCAGCTCACCATTCTCCGGGACAGGGAGTTCCGAGCAGTACTTC.

This clone was detected once. The V and J genes are TRBV5-1 and TRBJ2-1; 10 nucleotides agree with TRBD2. The germline CDR1 and CDR2 sequences are SGHRS and YFSETQ. V lost 0 bases, J lost 15 bases, and 12 bases stayed unmatched. The CDR3 covers 15 residues. The CDR3 DNA is TGCGCCAGCAGCTTGGATCTCCTAGCGGGAGCCCGTCGGTTCTTC. Its translation: CASSLDLLAGARRFF.

Regarding this clone: Other DNA sequences within the sample encode an identical CDR3. This chain links TRBV6-6 with TRBJ1-1, with D possibly TRBD1 on 5 matching bases. The germline V gene has CDR1 MNHNY and CDR2 SVGAGI (reference sequence). Trimming took 6 bases from V and 1 from J, leaving 12 bases between them. The CDR3 consists of 14 residues. The CDR3 is CASSLGAANTEAFF. For the CDR3, the DNA is TGTGCCAGCAGCCTAGGGGCAGCGAACACTGAAGCTTTCTTT.

This clone was found once. The chain is built from TRBV30 and TRBJ1-1; 8 bases are shared with TRBD1. The germline V gene has CDR1 GTSNPN and CDR2 SVGIG (reference sequence). The ends lost 0 bases at V and 4 bases at J; junction bases unmatched: 7. This CDR3 region has 15 residues. The CDR3: CAWSVPGGAGTEAFF. CDR3 coding DNA: TGTGCCTGGAGTGTCCCAGGGGGCGCGGGCACTGAAGCTTTCTTT.

This clone was picked up a small number of times. The genes are TRBV9 and TRBJ2-1, with D unclear. This CDR3 is built from 13 residues. Trimming left V 0 bases short and J 5 bases short, with 6 bases between. The germline V gene has CDR1 SGDLS and CDR2 YYNGEE. This chain's CDR3 is CASSVGLHNEQFF. The CDR3 nucleotides read TGTGCCAGCAGCGTAGGACTTCACAATGAGCAGTTCTTC.